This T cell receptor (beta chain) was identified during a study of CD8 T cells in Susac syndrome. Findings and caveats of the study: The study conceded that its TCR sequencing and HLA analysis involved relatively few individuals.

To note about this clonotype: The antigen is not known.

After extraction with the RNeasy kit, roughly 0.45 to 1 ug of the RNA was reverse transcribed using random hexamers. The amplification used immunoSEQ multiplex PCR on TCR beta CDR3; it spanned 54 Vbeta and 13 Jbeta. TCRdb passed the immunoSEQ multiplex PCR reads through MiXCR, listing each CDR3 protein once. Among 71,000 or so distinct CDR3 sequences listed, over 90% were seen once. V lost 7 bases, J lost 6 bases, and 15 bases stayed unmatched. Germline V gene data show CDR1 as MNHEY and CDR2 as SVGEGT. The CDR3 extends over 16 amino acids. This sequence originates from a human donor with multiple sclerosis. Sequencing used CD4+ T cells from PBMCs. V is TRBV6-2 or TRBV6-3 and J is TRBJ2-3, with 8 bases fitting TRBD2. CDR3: CASTVTPPGGMDTQYF. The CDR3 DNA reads TGTGCCAGCACCGTTACCCCCCCGGGGGGGATGGATACGCAGTATTTT.